The 20 T cell receptor beta chains reported below all come from one sample, sequenced in a study of T cell responses to AZD1222 COVID-19 vaccine. Some clones are missing from TCRdb's copy, which holds only in-frame ones; the method was immunoSEQ multiplex PCR. The data show under 60,000 clones, approximately 90% seen once. Sequencing was performed on peripheral blood, taken 28 days after the second AZD1222 dose. These TCRs come from an adult who received the AZD1222 COVID-19 vaccine.

The sample holds one count of this clone. This rearrangement joins TRBV5-1 to TRBJ2-1; 12 nucleotides match TRBD2. CDR3 size: 15 residues. Germline V lookup: CDR1 SGHRS, CDR2 YFSETQ. Trimming took 0 bases from V and 8 from J; bases not matched to a gene: 3. The CDR3 spells CASSLGLAGADEQFF. The CDR3 DNA reads as TGCGCCAGCAGCTTGGGACTAGCGGGAGCAGATGAGCAGTTCTTC.

The chain carries TRBV6-5 and TRBJ2-2; D possibly corresponds to TRBD2 (5 bases). V lost 5 bases, J lost 0 bases, and 10 bases lay in between. CDR1 is MNHEY, CDR2 SVGAGI, per germline. The CDR3 is 15 residues long. In DNA form, the CDR3 reads TGTGCCAGCAGTACCGGACTGACGAACACCGGGGAGCTGTTTTTT. It is translated as CASSTGLTNTGELFF.

The rearrangement joins TRBV18 to TRBJ2-5; D is undetermined. The CDR3 covers 13 residues. Germline CDR1 and CDR2: KGHSH and LQKENI. Trimming removed 5 bases at V and 5 bases at J, with 12 bases between. CDR3 nucleotide sequence: TGTGCCAGCTCATCGTCCCCGGTCGAGACCCAGTACTTC. Encoded protein: CASSSSPVETQYF. The whole variable domain, remainder taken from reference TRBV18 and TRBJ2-5, is NAGVMQNPRHLVRRRGQEARLRCSPMKGHSHVYWYRQLPEEGLKFMVYLQKENIIDESGMPKERFSAEFPKEGPSILRIQQVVRGDSAAYFCASSSSPVETQYFGPGTRLLVL.

The CDR3 DNA reads as TGTGCCAGCCATAAACTGGGACGCCTAACGGCTTTCTTT. This encodes CASHKLGRLTAFF. The chain links TRBV28 to TRBJ1-1, with a weak D call TRBD1 (5 bases). This CDR3 spans 13 amino acids. V was trimmed by 8 bases and J by 11 bases, leaving 21 bases between them. The germline CDR1 and CDR2 sequences are MDHEN and SYDVKM.

This chain uses TRBV28 with TRBJ2-1, with D hard to call. The CDR3 has 13 amino acids. Germline V gene sequence: CDR1 MDHEN, CDR2 SYDVKM. The germline V and J ends were trimmed by 11 bases and 6 bases, with 17 bases remaining between them. The CDR3 sequence is CAGQDPLVNEQFF. The DNA for the CDR3 is TGTGCCGGGCAAGACCCCTTAGTCAATGAGCAGTTCTTC.

The chain's CDR3 is CAIRSQEELFF. The CDR3 coding sequence is TGTGCCATCAGGAGCCAGGAGGAGCTGTTTTTT. This rearrangement joins TRBV10-3 to TRBJ2-2; D is uncertain. Trimming removed 6 bases at V and 10 bases at J, with 9 bases between. The CDR3 extends over 11 amino acids. Germline CDR1 is ENHRY and CDR2 is SYGVKD.

The rearrangement joins TRBV29-1 to TRBJ2-3, with D perhaps matching TRBD2 (5 bases). Trimming removed 0 bases at V and 2 bases at J, with 9 bases between. The CDR3 loop spans 14 amino acids. CDR1 and CDR2 from the germline V gene are SQVTM and ANQGSEA. This CDR3 reads CSVEDPGNTDTQYF. The CDR3 nucleotides are TGCAGCGTTGAAGATCCGGGGAACACAGATACGCAGTATTTT.

CDR3 sequence: CASSPTGGDEKLFF. The CDR3 nucleotides read TGTGCCAGCTCGCCGACAGGGGGTGATGAAAAACTGTTTTTT. This chain uses TRBV18 with TRBJ1-4, with 9 nucleotides matching TRBD1. The V and J ends lost 6 bases and 6 bases, in that order; junction bases with no gene match: 5. Germline CDR1 KGHSH, CDR2 LQKENI. The CDR3 length is 14 residues.

This clone was detected once. The chain uses TRBV9 and TRBJ2-5; no clear D. This CDR3 is 14 amino acids long. Germline CDR1 is SGDLS and CDR2 is YYNGEE. With 2 bases removed from V and 4 bases from J, the gap between germline ends came to 12 bases. This CDR3 is CASSVAGEAETQYF. Written as DNA, the CDR3 is TGTGCCAGCAGCGTGGCCGGAGAGGCAGAGACCCAGTACTTC.

The chain employs TRBV6-5 and TRBJ2-7; D is uncertain. Germline CDR1 is MNHEY and CDR2 is SVGAGI. This CDR3 contains 12 residues. V gave up 4 bases and J gave up 0 bases, with 4 bases separating them. The CDR3 loop reads CASSSSSYEQYF. Written as DNA, the CDR3 is TGTGCCAGCAGTTCTAGCTCCTACGAGCAGTACTTC.

The chain uses TRBV5-4 and TRBJ1-1, with 7 nucleotides matching TRBD1. This CDR3 region has 15 residues. CDR1 is SGHNT, CDR2 YYREEE, per germline (reference sequence). The V gene end was trimmed by 4 bases and the J gene end by 0 bases; junction bases not matched to a gene: 6. CDR3 bases: TGTGCCAGCAGCCTTCAGACAGGGATGAACACTGAAGCTTTCTTT. Translation: CASSLQTGMNTEAFF.

The chain uses TRBV3-1 (or the pseudogene TRBV3-2) and TRBJ2-3; 12 positions match TRBD2. Germline lookup yields CDR1 LGHDT and CDR2 YNNKEL (reference sequence). Trimming removed 4 bases from V and 4 bases from J; junction bases left unmatched: 6. The length of the CDR3 is 16 residues. CDR3: CASSLGTSGWADTQYF. The CDR3 coding sequence is TGTGCCAGCAGCCTAGGGACTAGCGGGTGGGCAGATACGCAGTATTTT.

In this sample, this clone turned up a few times. V gene TRBV5-1 combines with J gene TRBJ2-2; D gene unclear. The CDR3 totals 13 residues. V dropped 0 bases and J dropped 6 bases, with 6 bases sitting between them. The germline V gene encodes CDR1 SGHRS and CDR2 YFSETQ. CDR3 amino acids: CASSLDAAGELFF. DNA for the CDR3: TGCGCCAGCAGCTTGGACGCGGCCGGGGAGCTGTTTTTT.

The V gene is TRBV14, the J gene TRBJ2-1; 11 nucleotides align to TRBD2. The germline CDR1 and CDR2 sequences are SGHDN and FVKESK. Germline trimming cut 4 bases from V and 6 bases from J; bases unmatched to any gene: 5. There are 15 residues in the CDR3. This chain's CDR3 is CASSLSGGATNEQFF. CDR3 nucleotide sequence: TGTGCCAGCAGCCTTAGCGGGGGGGCGACCAATGAGCAGTTCTTC. Combining the CDR3 with reference TRBV14 and TRBJ2-1 gives the whole variable domain EAGVTQFPSHSVIEKGQTVTLRCDPISGHDNLYWYRRVMGKEIKFLLHFVKESKQDESGMPNNRFLAERTGGTYSTLKVQPAELEDSGVYFCASSLSGGATNEQFFGPGTRLTVL.

The rearrangement uses TRBV28 and TRBJ2-2; 10 bases map to TRBD1. V dropped 5 bases and J dropped 5; count of bases not matched to a gene: 8. The CDR3 sequence is 16 residues long. Germline V CDR1 and CDR2: MDHEN, SYDVKM. This CDR3 reads CASSRQGAPRTGELFF. CDR3 DNA sequence: TGTGCCAGCAGTCGACAGGGGGCGCCCCGGACCGGGGAGCTGTTTTTT. Variable domain in full (rest from reference TRBV28 and TRBJ2-2): DVKVTQSSRYLVKRTGEKVFLECVQDMDHENMFWYRQDPGLGLRLIYFSYDVKMKEKGDIPEGYSVSREKKERFSLILESASTNQTSMYLCASSRQGAPRTGELFFGEGSRLTVL.

The CDR3 DNA is TGTGCCAGCAGCTTCGTTCCAGGGCAAAACTATGGCTACACCTTC. Translating gives CASSFVPGQNYGYTF. The chain links TRBV5-4 to TRBJ1-2; a weak D match, TRBD1 (5 bases). This CDR3 comprises 15 residues. Trimming left V 2 bases short and J 2 bases short, with 13 bases between. Looked up from germline, CDR1 is SGHNT and CDR2 is YYREEE (reference sequence).

The chain uses TRBV28 and TRBJ1-2; 9 bases agree with TRBD1. Per germline, CDR1 MDHEN and CDR2 SYDVKM. J was trimmed by 4 bases and V by 7 bases; bases with no gene match: 7. The CDR3 has 14 residues. Here the CDR3 reads CASKGDRVSYGYTF. The CDR3 region has the DNA TGTGCCAGCAAGGGGGACAGGGTTAGCTATGGCTACACCTTC.

The V gene is TRBV7-2, the J gene TRBJ2-1, with TRBD1 matching 9 bases. The CDR3 extends over 15 amino acids. CDR1 is SGHTA and CDR2 is FQGNSA in the germline V gene. The trim removed 1 base at V and 6 bases at J, leaving 4 bases unmatched. The CDR3 nucleotides read TGTGCCAGCAGCTTAGTCGGGACAGGGACCAATGAGCAGTTCTTC. Its protein product is CASSLVGTGTNEQFF.

The sample holds one count of this clone. V gene TRBV4-3 combines with J gene TRBJ2-2; the match to TRBD1 covers 8 bases. Germline loops: CDR1 LGHNA, CDR2 YSLEER. The CDR3 loop spans 16 amino acids. The junction had 2 bases not matched to a gene; V was cut back by 0 bases and J by 2 bases. DNA of the CDR3: TGCGCCAGCAGCCAAGAAACAGGGGGAAACACCGGGGAGCTGTTTTTT. This translates into CASSQETGGNTGELFF.

This clone was seen a handful of times. The CDR3 DNA sequence: TGCGCCAGCAGCCGGGTCAGGGGCGGCTACACCTTC. Its protein is CASSRVRGGYTF. The genes are TRBV4-1 and TRBJ1-2, with D perhaps TRBD1 (6 bases). This CDR3 is built from 12 residues. Germline CDR1 and CDR2: MGHRA and YSYEKL. Trimming stripped 4 bases from V and 8 bases from J, with 11 bases between.